A selection of T cell receptor beta chains follows, all from one sample in a study of regulatory and conventional T cells in RAG deficiency. Profiled with immunoSEQ multiplex PCR; TCRdb holds only in-frame clones, not every one. The sample records around 22,000 clones, just under 95% being singletons. These data also formed part of another study, on regulatory T cells.

The specimen was CD4+ T cells sorted from blood. Receptor source: a human donor in good health. The CDR3 runs from the conserved cysteine through the conserved F or W. D genes are given only for firm matches. For some rows the clone size is stated as once, few or many, or as a class when expanded; others skip it.

v_call: TRBV7-8
d_call: TRBD1
clone_size: .
j_call: TRBJ2-5
cdr3_nt: TGTGCCAGCAGCCCGCGACAGGGGGCCGGAGGTGAGACCCAGTACTTC
cdr3_aa: CASSPRQGAGGETQYF

v_call: TRBV2
d_call: TRBD1
clone_size: .
j_call: TRBJ1-5
cdr3_nt: TGTGCCAGCATCATCGACAGGGCCAGTCAGCCCCAGCATTTT
cdr3_aa: CASIIDRASQPQHF

v_call: TRBV14
d_call: .
clone_size: .
j_call: TRBJ2-6
cdr3_nt: TGTGCCAGCAGCCAAACTGGGGCCAACGTCCTGACTTTC
cdr3_aa: CASSQTGANVLTF

v_call: TRBV2
d_call: .
clone_size: .
j_call: TRBJ2-2
cdr3_nt: TGTGCCAGCAGATTTGACAGTCTTAACACCGGGGAGCTGTTTTTT
cdr3_aa: CASRFDSLNTGELFF

v_call: TRBV29-1
d_call: .
clone_size: .
j_call: TRBJ1-2
cdr3_nt: TGCAGCGCTTTAACAGGGACCTATGGCTACACCTTC
cdr3_aa: CSALTGTYGYTF

v_call: TRBV5-1
d_call: .
clone_size: .
j_call: TRBJ1-2
cdr3_nt: TGCGCCAGCAGCCTCCACGGCACTGGCTACACCTTC
cdr3_aa: CASSLHGTGYTF

v_call: TRBV14
d_call: .
clone_size: .
j_call: TRBJ2-2
cdr3_nt: TGTGCCAGCAGCCAAGATTTTGGCAGGGGGACGGGGGACACCGGGGAGCTGTTTTTT
cdr3_aa: CASSQDFGRGTGDTGELFF

v_call: TRBV10-3
d_call: .
clone_size: .
j_call: TRBJ1-1
cdr3_nt: TGTGCCATCAGTGAAACAGGGGAAGCTTTCTTT
cdr3_aa: CAISETGEAFF

v_call: TRBV12-5
d_call: .
clone_size: .
j_call: TRBJ2-7
cdr3_nt: TGTGCTAGTGGTTTGGGAAGAGCTGGCTACGAGCAGTACTTC
cdr3_aa: CASGLGRAGYEQYF

v_call: TRBV6-5
d_call: .
clone_size: .
j_call: TRBJ1-5
cdr3_nt: TGTGCCAGCAGGAGATATAGCAATCAGCCCCAGCATTTT
cdr3_aa: CASRRYSNQPQHF

v_call: TRBV28
d_call: TRBD1
clone_size: .
j_call: TRBJ1-2
cdr3_nt: TGTGCCAGCGCTACAGGGGCCCCCAACTATGGCTACACCTTC
cdr3_aa: CASATGAPNYGYTF

v_call: TRBV18
d_call: .
clone_size: .
j_call: TRBJ2-3
cdr3_nt: TGTGCCAGCTCCCCACCATCTATTAGCACAGATACGCAGTATTTT
cdr3_aa: CASSPPSISTDTQYF

v_call: TRBV11-2
d_call: .
clone_size: .
j_call: TRBJ2-1
cdr3_nt: TGTGCCAGCAGCATCCCCAGGGGGGACAGTCTAAATGAGCAGTTCTTC
cdr3_aa: CASSIPRGDSLNEQFF

v_call: TRBV6-6
d_call: .
clone_size: .
j_call: TRBJ1-5
cdr3_nt: TGTGCCAGCAGTTTTACAGGGAATCAGCCCCAGCATTTT
cdr3_aa: CASSFTGNQPQHF

v_call: TRBV5-1
d_call: .
clone_size: .
j_call: TRBJ1-3
cdr3_nt: TGCGCCAGCAGCTTGGGAGGACAGTACTCTGGAAACACCATATATTTT
cdr3_aa: CASSLGGQYSGNTIYF

v_call: TRBV5-1
d_call: .
clone_size: .
j_call: TRBJ2-3
cdr3_nt: TGCGCCAGCAGCTCGGGGGCTGGTGGCACAGATACGCAGTATTTT
cdr3_aa: CASSSGAGGTDTQYF

v_call: TRBV5-1
d_call: .
clone_size: .
j_call: TRBJ1-1
cdr3_nt: TGCGCCAGCAGCGCTACAGCTAACACTGAAGCTTTCTTT
cdr3_aa: CASSATANTEAFF

v_call: TRBV5-1
d_call: TRBD2
clone_size: .
j_call: TRBJ2-7
cdr3_nt: TGCGCCAGCAGCTTGGCGGTCGGGAGGAGCTCCTACGAGCAGTACTTC
cdr3_aa: CASSLAVGRSSYEQYF

v_call: TRBV29-1
d_call: TRBD1
clone_size: .
j_call: TRBJ2-2
cdr3_nt: TGCAGCGTCAAGTCACCAGGGACAGACACCGGGGAGCTGTTTTTT
cdr3_aa: CSVKSPGTDTGELFF

v_call: TRBV6-4
d_call: .
clone_size: few
j_call: TRBJ1-5
cdr3_nt: TGTGCCAGCAGAATCCCCCGGGGGGGGCTGTATAGCAATCAGCCCCAGCATTTT
cdr3_aa: CASRIPRGGLYSNQPQHF

v_call: TRBV6-1
d_call: TRBD1
clone_size: .
j_call: TRBJ1-1
cdr3_nt: TGTGCCAGCGTCCCGGTTTTTAGGACAGGCGAAGCTTTCTTT
cdr3_aa: CASVPVFRTGEAFF

v_call: TRBV23-1
d_call: .
clone_size: .
j_call: TRBJ1-3
cdr3_nt: TGCGCCAGCAGTCGCACTATCAGGGGTAGAGTAACCATATATTTT
cdr3_aa: CASSRTIRGRVTIYF

v_call: TRBV5-1
d_call: .
clone_size: .
j_call: TRBJ1-1
cdr3_nt: TGCGCCAGCAGCCCCGGGTGGGACACATACACTGAAGCTTTCTTT
cdr3_aa: CASSPGWDTYTEAFF

v_call: TRBV6-5
d_call: TRBD2
clone_size: few
j_call: TRBJ2-7
cdr3_nt: TGTGCCAGCAGTTACTCGATGGCGGGAGGGCCTTCCGAGCAGTACTTC
cdr3_aa: CASSYSMAGGPSEQYF

v_call: TRBV11-3
d_call: .
clone_size: .
j_call: TRBJ2-1
cdr3_nt: TGTGCCAGCAGCCCTAGGGCAGGAGAAGTCTACAATGAGCAGTTCTTC
cdr3_aa: CASSPRAGEVYNEQFF

v_call: TRBV5-6
d_call: TRBD1
clone_size: few
j_call: TRBJ2-2
cdr3_nt: TGTGCCAGCAGCTTGCTACAGGGGGTTAACACCGGGGAGCTGTTTTTT
cdr3_aa: CASSLLQGVNTGELFF

v_call: TRBV7-9
d_call: .
clone_size: .
j_call: TRBJ2-2
cdr3_nt: TGTGCCAGCAGCAAGGGCGGCGGGGAGCTGTTTTTT
cdr3_aa: CASSKGGGELFF

v_call: TRBV5-4
d_call: TRBD1
clone_size: .
j_call: TRBJ2-1
cdr3_nt: TGTGCCAGCAGCACCCCAGGGGGCTCCTACAATGAGCAGTTCTTC
cdr3_aa: CASSTPGGSYNEQFF

v_call: TRBV2
d_call: TRBD2
clone_size: .
j_call: TRBJ2-7
cdr3_nt: TGTGCCAGCCGGTTAGCGGGAGGGTTTGGGTACGAGCAGTACTTC
cdr3_aa: CASRLAGGFGYEQYF

v_call: TRBV7-2
d_call: .
clone_size: .
j_call: TRBJ1-1
cdr3_nt: TGTGCCAGCAGTGGACAGACTCGCACTGAAGCTTTCTTT
cdr3_aa: CASSGQTRTEAFF

v_call: TRBV5-1
d_call: .
clone_size: once
j_call: TRBJ1-1
cdr3_nt: TGCGCCAGCAGCTTGGACATGATAAACACTGAAGCTTTCTTT
cdr3_aa: CASSLDMINTEAFF

v_call: TRBV4-1
d_call: TRBD2
clone_size: .
j_call: TRBJ2-7
cdr3_nt: TGCGCCAGCAGCCAAGCCGAGACTAGCGTCCTTGTGGAGCAGTACTTC
cdr3_aa: CASSQAETSVLVEQYF

v_call: TRBV6-1
d_call: .
clone_size: .
j_call: TRBJ1-1
cdr3_nt: TGTGCCAGCTTTGGGAGTTGGTCTGAAGCTTTCTTT
cdr3_aa: CASFGSWSEAFF

v_call: TRBV12-5
d_call: .
clone_size: .
j_call: TRBJ2-3
cdr3_nt: TGTGCTAGTGGTTTAGCGGTCAGCACAGATACGCAGTATTTT
cdr3_aa: CASGLAVSTDTQYF

v_call: TRBV7-9
d_call: .
clone_size: few
j_call: TRBJ1-2
cdr3_nt: TGTGCCAGCAGCCCCGACAGGATAATAGGCGGCTACACCTTC
cdr3_aa: CASSPDRIIGGYTF

v_call: TRBV18
d_call: .
clone_size: .
j_call: TRBJ1-1
cdr3_nt: TGTGCCAGCTCACCACTACGGGGCGGGAACACTGAAGCTTTCTTT
cdr3_aa: CASSPLRGGNTEAFF

v_call: TRBV28
d_call: .
clone_size: .
j_call: TRBJ2-1
cdr3_nt: TGTGCCTCTGCGTCAACCGTCCAAGGGGAGCAGTTCTTC
cdr3_aa: CASASTVQGEQFF

v_call: TRBV2
d_call: TRBD1
clone_size: .
j_call: TRBJ2-5
cdr3_nt: TGTGCCAGCAGCTACAGGGGTTATCAAGAGACCCAGTACTTC
cdr3_aa: CASSYRGYQETQYF

v_call: TRBV18
d_call: .
clone_size: .
j_call: TRBJ1-4
cdr3_nt: TGTGCCAGCTCACCCGGGGAAGAAAAACTGTTTTTT
cdr3_aa: CASSPGEEKLFF

v_call: TRBV7-2
d_call: TRBD2
clone_size: .
j_call: TRBJ2-5
cdr3_nt: TGTGCCAGCAGTTACGGACTAGCGGGGACCCAGTACTTC
cdr3_aa: CASSYGLAGTQYF

v_call: TRBV5-1
d_call: .
clone_size: once
j_call: TRBJ1-1
cdr3_nt: TGCGCCAGCAGCGGACCAGACAGAAACACTGAAGCTTTCTTT
cdr3_aa: CASSGPDRNTEAFF

v_call: TRBV19
d_call: TRBD1
clone_size: .
j_call: TRBJ1-6
cdr3_nt: TGTGCCAGTAGTACAGTCGGGACAGAGAATTCACCCCTCCACTTT
cdr3_aa: CASSTVGTENSPLHF

v_call: TRBV19
d_call: .
clone_size: .
j_call: TRBJ1-6
cdr3_nt: TGTGCCAGTAGTATTAACAAGGCTTCACCCCTCCACTTT
cdr3_aa: CASSINKASPLHF

v_call: TRBV6-1
d_call: TRBD2
clone_size: few
j_call: TRBJ2-7
cdr3_nt: TGTGCCAGCAGTGAAAGACAGGGGGTCCTAGCGGGAGGATTCTACGAGCAGTACTTC
cdr3_aa: CASSERQGVLAGGFYEQYF

v_call: TRBV7-8
d_call: TRBD1
clone_size: few
j_call: TRBJ1-5
cdr3_nt: TGTGCCAGCAGCCACACGCGCGGACAGGGACGGTGGAGCAATCAGCCCCAGCATTTT
cdr3_aa: CASSHTRGQGRWSNQPQHF

v_call: TRBV5-1
d_call: .
clone_size: .
j_call: TRBJ1-5
cdr3_nt: TGCGCCAGCAGTTCGGACTTCAATCAGCCCCAGCATTTT
cdr3_aa: CASSSDFNQPQHF

v_call: TRBV5-1
d_call: .
clone_size: .
j_call: TRBJ2-1
cdr3_nt: TGCGCCAGCAGCTTGGAGGGACCTAATGAGCAGTTCTTC
cdr3_aa: CASSLEGPNEQFF

v_call: TRBV10-3
d_call: .
clone_size: .
j_call: TRBJ2-7
cdr3_nt: TGTGCCATGGGAAGGGAAGGTGAGCAGTACTTC
cdr3_aa: CAMGREGEQYF

v_call: TRBV2
d_call: .
clone_size: .
j_call: TRBJ1-6
cdr3_nt: TGTGCCAGCAACCTGGACTTAAGGAATTCACCCCTCCACTTT
cdr3_aa: CASNLDLRNSPLHF

v_call: TRBV19
d_call: TRBD2
clone_size: .
j_call: TRBJ2-5
cdr3_nt: TGTGCCACCAGACTAGCGGGGGGCCAAGAGACCCAGTACTTC
cdr3_aa: CATRLAGGQETQYF

v_call: TRBV7-6
d_call: TRBD2
clone_size: .
j_call: TRBJ2-1
cdr3_nt: TGTGCCAGCAGCCGACGGACTAGCGGGAGTGATGAGCAGTTCTTC
cdr3_aa: CASSRRTSGSDEQFF

v_call: TRBV7-9
d_call: .
clone_size: .
j_call: TRBJ2-1
cdr3_nt: TGTGCCAGTCAATCCGGGACAATCAATGAGCAGTTCTTC
cdr3_aa: CASQSGTINEQFF

v_call: TRBV29-1
d_call: TRBD2
clone_size: .
j_call: TRBJ2-7
cdr3_nt: TGCAGCGTACGGGGGGACTCCTACGAGCAGTACTTC
cdr3_aa: CSVRGDSYEQYF